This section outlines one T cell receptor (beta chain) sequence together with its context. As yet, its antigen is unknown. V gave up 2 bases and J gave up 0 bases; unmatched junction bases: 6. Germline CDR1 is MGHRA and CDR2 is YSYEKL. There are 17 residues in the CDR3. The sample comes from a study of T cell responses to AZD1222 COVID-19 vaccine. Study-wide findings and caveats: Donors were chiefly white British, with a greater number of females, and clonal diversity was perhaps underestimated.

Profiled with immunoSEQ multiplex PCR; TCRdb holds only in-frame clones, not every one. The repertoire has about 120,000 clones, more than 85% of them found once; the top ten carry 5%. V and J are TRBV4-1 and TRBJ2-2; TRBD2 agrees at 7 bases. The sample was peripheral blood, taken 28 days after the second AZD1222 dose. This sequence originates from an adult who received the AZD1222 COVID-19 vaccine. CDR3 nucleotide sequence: TGCGCCAGCAGCCAAACCGCGGGGGTCGCGAACACCGGGGAGCTGTTTTTT. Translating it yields CASSQTAGVANTGELFF.